Detailed here is one T cell receptor (beta chain). Its target is not known. This PCR relied on a set of 60 Vbeta primers and 13 Jbeta primers. Here immunoSEQ multiplex PCR was the method, and the copy in TCRdb shows in-frame clones only, minus some. The data hold about 250,000 clones, with approximately 80% observed a single time. This sample was taken from a study of cytomegalovirus exposure and HLA in healthy donors. Study summary: An early data release held approximately 80 million unique TCRs from HLA-typed donors.

The study's findings and limits: It was reportedly the case that the classifier diagnosed cytomegalovirus status with high specificity and sensitivity. Rates of TCR association differed by HLA locus in a later analysis, with DRB1 highest and HLA-C lowest.

V shed 4 bases, J shed 1 base, and the junction held 9 bases outside the gene matches. The CDR3 extends over 16 amino acids. CDR1 and CDR2 (germline): GTSNPN, SVGIG (reference sequence). The genes are TRBV30 and TRBJ2-3; 9 bases align to TRBD2. Sequences were obtained from PBMCs. This receptor was identified in a girl aged 2-10 years in good health and CMV-seronegative. The CDR3 region has the DNA TGTGCCTGGAAGCGGCGGGAGGGCCAGGGCACAGATACGCAGTATTTT. It specifies CAWKRREGQGTDTQYF.